What follows are 5 T cell receptor beta chains derived from one specimen sequenced in a study of blood T cell repertoires in COVID-19. Only in-frame clones appear in the TCRdb table, and some are missing; sequencing was by immunoSEQ multiplex PCR. The data show about 230,000 clones, more than 80% seen once. Input material: peripheral blood. The receptors derive from a woman older than 75 with COVID-19, enrolled during active disease.

V and J are TRBV14 and TRBJ1-1, with D possibly TRBD1 on 6 matching bases. The V and J ends lost 1 base and 5 bases respectively, with 14 bases between them. The CDR3 sequence is 15 residues long. Germline lookup yields CDR1 SGHDN and CDR2 FVKESK. The CDR3 here is CASSQVQGLGTEAFF. CDR3 in DNA: TGTGCCAGCAGCCAAGTCCAGGGGTTGGGGACTGAAGCTTTCTTT.

The chain has TRBV6-4 and TRBJ2-5, with 11 bases aligning to TRBD1. The CDR3 has 17 amino acids. The trim removed 0 bases at V and 3 bases at J, leaving 6 bases unmatched. Germline V gene sequence: CDR1 MRHNA, CDR2 SNTAGT. CDR3 coding DNA: TGTGCCAGCAGTGACTCGAGGGGACAGGGGGAGGAAGAGACCCAGTACTTC. This gives the protein CASSDSRGQGEEETQYF.

The chain has TRBV18 and TRBJ1-1; 9 bases fit TRBD1. The CDR3 consists of 14 residues. V lost 6 bases to trimming and J lost 5 bases; unmatched junction nucleotides: 7. Germline CDR1 is KGHSH and CDR2 is LQKENI. Here the CDR3 reads CASSSGTGITEAFF. CDR3 coding DNA: TGTGCCAGCTCCTCCGGGACAGGGATAACTGAAGCTTTCTTT.

The gene calls are TRBV7-2 and TRBJ1-6; D remains unclear. The germline gives CDR1 SGHTA, CDR2 FQGNSA. V lost 4 bases and J 10 bases, leaving 17 bases between the germline ends. The CDR3 consists of 15 residues. The CDR3 loop is CASSSLVGSWSPLHF. CDR3 nucleotides: TGTGCCAGCAGCTCCCTTGTGGGGAGCTGGTCACCCCTCCACTTT.

The chain is built from TRBV6-2 or TRBV6-3 and TRBJ2-7; 13 positions agree with TRBD2. Germline V CDR1 and CDR2: MNHEY, SVGEGT. Unmatched junction bases numbered 1, after V lost 4 bases and J lost 4 bases. The CDR3 has 14 residues. The CDR3 loop is CASSSTSGRYEQYF. The CDR3 DNA is TGTGCCAGCAGTTCGACTAGCGGGAGGTACGAGCAGTACTTC.